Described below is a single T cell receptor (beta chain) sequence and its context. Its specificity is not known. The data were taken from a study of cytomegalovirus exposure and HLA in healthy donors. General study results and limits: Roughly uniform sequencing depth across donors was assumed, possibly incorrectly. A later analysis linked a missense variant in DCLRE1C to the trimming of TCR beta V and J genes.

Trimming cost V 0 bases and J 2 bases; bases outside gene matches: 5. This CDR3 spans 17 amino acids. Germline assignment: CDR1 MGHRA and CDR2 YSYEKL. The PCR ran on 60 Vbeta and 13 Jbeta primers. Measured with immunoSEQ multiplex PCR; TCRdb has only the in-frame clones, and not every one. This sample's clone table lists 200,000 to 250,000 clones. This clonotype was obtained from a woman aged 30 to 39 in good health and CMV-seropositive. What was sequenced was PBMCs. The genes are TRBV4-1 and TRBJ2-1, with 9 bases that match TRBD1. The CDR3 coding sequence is TGCGCCAGCAGCCAAGAAACCGGGACAGGGCCCTACAATGAGCAGTTCTTC. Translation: CASSQETGTGPYNEQFF.